This section outlines one TCR beta chain sequence together with its context. The data belong to a study of blood T cell repertoires in COVID-19. The repertoire was sequenced with immunoSEQ multiplex PCR; TCRdb's copy has only in-frame clones and lacks some. Of 110,000 to 150,000 clones listed, around nine tenths are singletons. This receptor was obtained from a human donor in a cohort sampled during active COVID-19. Material: peripheral blood.

CDR3 sequence reads: CASRPQYYGYTF. The CDR3 nucleotides are TGTGCCAGCCGCCCGCAGTACTATGGCTACACCTTC. The rearrangement joins TRBV5-8 to TRBJ1-2; D not certain. The CDR3 runs to 12 residues. Trimming left V 7 bases short and J 3 bases short, with 10 bases between. From germline, CDR1 is SGHTS and CDR2 YDEGEE.